This passage covers 8 T cell receptor beta chains from one sample sequenced in a study of CD8+ T cells in alopecia areata (dated by TCRdb to the late 2010s). Library preparation used the immunoSEQ multiplex PCR assay. RNA was extracted from all samples and reverse transcribed into cDNA, which served as template for TCR sequencing. TCRdb provides this immuneACCESS table in a form limited to in-frame rearrangements. Some clones are lacking; in checked studies, under half of them reflect an unresolved V gene, and why the rest are absent is not known. The sample has roughly 200,000 clones on record, roughly two fifths of them singletons. The ten largest clones represent roughly 0.45% of the sample. The treatment or condition label, read with the paper, signifies: oral pan-JAK inhibitor, 5-10 mg twice daily. The sample consisted of CD4+ T cells sorted from blood, taken at approximately week 30, from a patient treated with tofacitinib. All receptors derive from a human donor with alopecia areata.

The chain is built from TRBV29-1 and TRBJ1-3; TRBD1 might be the D (5 bases). This CDR3 contains 14 residues. Germline V gives CDR1 SQVTM, CDR2 ANQGSEA. V was cut by 4 bases and J by 2 bases, with 12 bases left in between. The CDR3 region has the DNA TGCAGCGTTGGCGGGACCGCTCCTGGAAACACCATATATTTT. Translation: CSVGGTAPGNTIYF.

The J gene is TRBJ2-1, the V gene TRBV30, with 8 nucleotides matching TRBD1. CDR3 length: 20 amino acids. Germline CDR1 and CDR2: GTSNPN and SVGIG (reference sequence). The trim removed 3 bases at V and 1 base at J, leaving 20 bases unmatched. The DNA for the CDR3 is TGTGCCTGGAGCGATCTCCCCGGACAGGGATTATCGGGGTCCTACAATGAGCAGTTCTTC. It encodes CAWSDLPGQGLSGSYNEQFF. Combining the CDR3 with reference TRBV30 and TRBJ2-1 gives the whole variable domain SQTIHQWPATLVQPVGSPLSLECTVEGTSNPNLYWYRQAAGRGLQLLFYSVGIGQISSEVPQNLSASRPQDRQFILSSKKLLLSDSGFYLCAWSDLPGQGLSGSYNEQFFGPGTRLTVL.

The table lists this clone with a few counts. The chain has TRBV7-9 and TRBJ2-1; TRBD2 agrees at 8 bases. V gave up 6 bases and J gave up 1 base; unmatched junction bases: 5. The CDR3 is 15 amino acids. The germline V gene encodes CDR1 SEHNR and CDR2 FQNEAQ (reference sequence). The chain's CDR3 is CASSPSGGSYNEQFF. As DNA, the CDR3 is TGTGCCAGCAGTCCAAGCGGGGGTTCCTACAATGAGCAGTTCTTC.

J is TRBJ2-1 and V is TRBV11-3; 7 positions agree with TRBD1. The CDR3 loop spans 15 amino acids. From germline, CDR1 is SGHNT and CDR2 YENEEA. V lost 1 base, J lost 3 bases, and 3 bases stayed unmatched. The CDR3 sequence is CASSLGQGVYNEQFF. The CDR3 DNA reads as TGTGCCAGCAGCTTAGGACAGGGAGTCTACAATGAGCAGTTCTTC.

This chain links TRBV5-6 with TRBJ1-2, with D unresolved. The V end was cut by 3 bases, the J end by 7 bases, with 7 bases between. This CDR3 has 11 amino acids. Germline V CDR1 and CDR2: SGHDT, YYEEEE. Written as DNA, the CDR3 is TGTGCCAGCAGCTACCGGGCTGGCTACACCTTC. It specifies CASSYRAGYTF.

The CDR3 loop reads CSVETGTYGYTF. The CDR3, as DNA: TGCAGCGTTGAAACCGGAACCTATGGCTACACCTTC. V and J are TRBV29-1 and TRBJ1-2, with D hard to call. Trimming took off 2 bases at V and 4 bases at J, with 8 bases between the two ends. This CDR3 is built from 12 residues. Germline lookup yields CDR1 SQVTM and CDR2 ANQGSEA.

The rearrangement links TRBV29-1 to TRBJ1-1, with D unresolved. The germline CDR1 and CDR2 sequences are SQVTM and ANQGSEA. The CDR3 length is 16 residues. V was shortened by 2 bases and J by 4 bases, with 20 bases between the two germline ends. CDR3 residues: CSVENPRTRWGTEAFF. CDR3 nucleotides: TGCAGCGTTGAAAACCCTCGTACTAGATGGGGCACTGAAGCTTTCTTT.

The table lists this clone with a count of one. The V gene is TRBV19, the J gene TRBJ1-5, with D unclear. Trimming removed 1 base from V and 2 bases from J, with 15 bases in between. From germline, CDR1 is LNHDA and CDR2 SQIVND (reference sequence). CDR3 size: 17 residues. DNA for the CDR3: TGTGCCAGTAGTATAGTAACCCGGAGCAGCGGCAATCAGCCCCAGCATTTT. Amino acids: CASSIVTRSSGNQPQHF.